The 26 T cell receptor beta chains given below trace back to one sample, sequenced in a study of T-cell reconstitution after alpha-beta-depleted transplantation in children. Unique molecular identifiers were used to barcode this TCRbeta library. A single record per CDR3 protein comes from TCRdb applying MiXCR to the PCR reads. The sample carries about 980,000 distinct CDR3 sequences, about 26% recorded once. The material sequenced was PBMCs, mostly from graft donor cells, taken 360 days after TCRalphabeta/CD19-depleted stem cell transplant. The receptors originated from a boy less than two years old who had a stem cell transplant for SCID, so the T cells may come from the graft donor.

This clonotype has more than one count but fewer than ten. The V call is TRBV7-2, the J call TRBJ2-3, with 12 positions matching TRBD2. V was pared by 3 bases and J by 2 bases, with 3 bases of the junction left unmatched. Germline V gene sequence: CDR1 SGHTA, CDR2 FQGNSA. The length of the CDR3 is 16 residues. CDR3 residues: CASSFRLAGVTDTQYF. CDR3 nucleotides: TGTGCCAGCAGCTTCCGACTAGCGGGGGTCACAGATACGCAGTATTTT.

This chain uses TRBV2 with TRBJ1-1; TRBD1 aligns across 7 bases. From germline, CDR1 is SNHLY and CDR2 FYNNEI. CDR3 size: 12 residues. V was clipped by 6 bases and J by 11 bases; unmatched bases: 9. CDR3 bases: TGTGCCAGCAGCGGGCCCCCGGGACAGGCTTTCTTT. Translated, it gives CASSGPPGQAFF. Using reference TRBV2 and TRBJ1-1 for the parts outside the CDR3, the full variable domain is EPEVTQTPSHQVTQMGQEVILRCVPISNHLYFYWYRQILGQKVEFLVSFYNNEISEKSEIFDDQFSVERPDGSNFTLKIRSTKLEDSAMYFCASSGPPGQAFFGQGTRLTVV.

Only a few counts were recorded for this clonotype. The CDR3 loop reads CASSQDPLGGGTEAFF. Written as DNA, the CDR3 is TGCGCCAGCAGCCAAGATCCCCTCGGAGGAGGGACTGAAGCTTTCTTT. This sequence joins TRBV4-1 and TRBJ1-1; D is undetermined. Trimming pared 0 bases from V and 5 bases from J, leaving 16 bases between. Germline V gene data show CDR1 as MGHRA and CDR2 as YSYEKL. The CDR3 is made up of 16 amino acids.

This clonotype appeared a few times. The chain uses TRBV4-1 and TRBJ1-5; D is undetermined. Trimming left V 1 base short and J 3 bases short, with 7 bases between. The CDR3 is made up of 14 amino acids. CDR1 and CDR2 (germline): MGHRA, YSYEKL. The CDR3 bases are TGCGCCAGCAGCCAAGCACAGCCCAATCAGCCCCAGCATTTT. Protein sequence: CASSQAQPNQPQHF.

V is TRBV7-8 and J is TRBJ2-7; 7 bases match TRBD1. The germline V gene has CDR1 SGHVS and CDR2 FQNEAQ. This CDR3 spans 14 amino acids. Trimming cost V 5 bases and J 2 bases; bases outside gene matches: 6. This chain's CDR3 is CASSKRDSTYEQYF. In DNA, the CDR3 is TGTGCCAGCAGCAAACGGGACAGTACCTACGAGCAGTACTTC. Together with reference TRBV7-8 and TRBJ2-7, the CDR3 gives the full variable domain: GAGVSQSPRYKVAKRGQDVALRCDPISGHVSLFWYQQALGQGPEFLTYFQNEAQLDKSGLPSDRFFAERPEGSVSTLKIQRTQQEDSAVYLCASSKRDSTYEQYFGPGTRLTVT.

The V and J genes are TRBV7-8 and TRBJ2-5, with 8 bases identical to TRBD2. V lost 5 bases, J lost 0 bases, and 8 bases stayed unmatched. Germline loops: CDR1 SGHVS, CDR2 FQNEAQ. The CDR3 totals 16 residues. CDR3 sequence (DNA): TGTGCCAGCAGCCCACGGGGGGGCCCGTACCAAGAGACCCAGTACTTC. Its protein is CASSPRGGPYQETQYF.

The chain recombines TRBV7-9 with TRBJ2-3; D not certain. From germline, CDR1 is SEHNR and CDR2 FQNEAQ (reference sequence). Trimming took off 5 bases at V and 0 bases at J, with 12 bases between the two ends. CDR3 size: 15 residues. The CDR3 loop is CASSPHTASTDTQYF. DNA of the CDR3: TGTGCCAGCAGCCCCCACACAGCTAGCACAGATACGCAGTATTTT.

This clonotype has just one count. The chain combines TRBV28 with TRBJ1-1; D perhaps matches TRBD1 (5 bases). V lost 0 bases to trimming and J lost 4 bases, with 12 bases between them. CDR1 and CDR2 from the germline V gene are MDHEN and SYDVKM. The CDR3 has 15 amino acids. DNA for the CDR3: TGTGCCAGCAGTTTATGGGTGTGGGGGAGCACTGAAGCTTTCTTT. It specifies CASSLWVWGSTEAFF. The complete variable domain, with remaining parts taken from reference TRBV28 and TRBJ1-1, reads DVKVTQSSRYLVKRTGEKVFLECVQDMDHENMFWYRQDPGLGLRLIYFSYDVKMKEKGDIPEGYSVSREKKERFSLILESASTNQTSMYLCASSLWVWGSTEAFFGQGTRLTVV.

This clonotype showed up just a few times. The V gene is TRBV12-3 or TRBV12-4, the J gene TRBJ1-5; D is uncertain. The CDR3 runs to 14 residues. V shed 4 bases and J shed 7 bases, with 14 bases lying between them. CDR3 in amino acids: CASSYGQTRQPQHF. CDR3 bases: TGTGCCAGCAGTTATGGGCAGACCAGGCAGCCCCAGCATTTT.

This clonotype occurred a few times. The CDR3 region is CASTSGTSSYEQYF. The CDR3 DNA is TGTGCCAGCACCTCCGGGACGTCGTCCTACGAGCAGTACTTC. The chain carries TRBV28 and TRBJ2-7; TRBD1 or TRBD2 may be the D gene (5 bases each). With 7 bases removed from V and 1 base from J, the gap between germline ends came to 14 bases. Per the germline V gene, CDR1 is MDHEN and CDR2 is SYDVKM. The CDR3 spans 14 residues.

The V gene is TRBV6-5, the J gene TRBJ2-1; 11 nucleotides agree with TRBD2. The CDR3 covers 16 residues. CDR1 and CDR2 (germline): MNHEY, SVGAGI. Losses at the gene ends were 0 bases for V and 5 bases for J; bases not matched to a gene: 3. The DNA for the CDR3 is TGTGCCAGCAGTTACTCCCCGGGACTAGCGGACAATGAGCAGTTCTTC. Residues: CASSYSPGLADNEQFF.

This clonotype was seen at least ten times. The rearrangement joins TRBV4-2 to TRBJ2-1; D gene unclear. V lost 0 bases, J lost 7 bases, and 7 bases lay in between. Germline CDR1 and CDR2: LGHNA and YNFKEQ. The CDR3 spans 13 residues. The CDR3 DNA is TGTGCCAGCAGCCAAGATTTAGGTAATGAGCAGTTCTTC. This codes for CASSQDLGNEQFF.

The rearrangement joins TRBV27 to TRBJ1-2, with 10 bases identical to TRBD1. The J segment lost 14 bases and the V segment lost 2 bases, leaving 8 bases of the junction unmatched. This CDR3 is 13 amino acids long. The germline CDR1 and CDR2 sequences are MNHEY and SMNVEV (reference sequence). DNA for the CDR3: TGTGCCAGCAGTTTAGTGACCGGACAGGGGGAGACCTTC. It yields the protein CASSLVTGQGETF.

This clonotype was seen a few times. J is TRBJ2-7 and V is TRBV28; no clear D. Germline assignment: CDR1 MDHEN and CDR2 SYDVKM. The V gene lost 6 bases and the J gene lost 1 base, with 13 bases spanning the gap. The CDR3 spans 14 residues. The CDR3 is CASSPTALSYEQYF. As DNA, the CDR3 is TGTGCCAGCAGCCCCACTGCGCTTTCCTACGAGCAGTACTTC.

The gene calls are TRBV20-1 and TRBJ1-1; D may be TRBD1 (5 bases). CDR3 length: 12 amino acids. CDR1 is DFQATT, CDR2 SNEGSKA, per germline (reference sequence). The CDR3 sequence: CRVKTGNTEAFF. CDR3 coding DNA: TGCAGAGTAAAAACAGGGAACACTGAAGCTTTCTTT.

This clonotype was seen only a few times. This chain uses TRBV3-1 with TRBJ2-2; a possible D gene is TRBD1 (5 bases). The CDR3 length is 14 residues. V was trimmed by 4 bases and J by 5 bases, leaving 11 bases between them. The germline CDR1 and CDR2 sequences are LGHDT and YNNKEL (reference sequence). The CDR3, as DNA: TGTGCCAGCAGCCTAAGGACAAAAACCGGGGAGCTGTTTTTT. It codes for CASSLRTKTGELFF. Together with reference TRBV3-1 and TRBJ2-2, the CDR3 gives the full variable domain: DTAVSQTPKYLVTQMGNDKSIKCEQNLGHDTMYWYKQDSKKFLKIMFSYNNKELIINETVPNRFSPKSPDKAHLNLHINSLELGDSAVYFCASSLRTKTGELFFGEGSRLTVL.

This clonotype was observed a handful of times. J is TRBJ2-1 and V is TRBV24-1; TRBD2 aligns across 10 bases. V was clipped by 5 bases and J by 9 bases; unmatched bases: 6. The CDR3 is 14 amino acids. Germline-derived CDR1 and CDR2 are KGHDR and SFDVKD. CDR3 loop: CATSAAGGPGEQFF. The CDR3 region has the DNA TGTGCCACCAGTGCAGCGGGGGGGCCGGGTGAGCAGTTCTTC.

This clonotype has just a few counts. The chain has TRBV20-1 and TRBJ2-3; 7 bases fit TRBD2. Looked up from germline, CDR1 is DFQATT and CDR2 is SNEGSKA (reference sequence). The CDR3 consists of 14 residues. Trimming removed 0 bases from V and 5 bases from J; junction bases left unmatched: 5. This CDR3 is CSARDLGRGDTQYF. In DNA form, the CDR3 reads TGCAGTGCTAGAGATCTGGGGAGGGGAGATACGCAGTATTTT.

The V and J genes are TRBV6-1 and TRBJ1-1; D is uncertain. CDR3 length: 14 residues. Germline V gene lookup returns CDR1 MNHNS and CDR2 SASEGT. V lost 6 bases and J 1 base, leaving 12 bases between the germline ends. The CDR3 nucleotides read TGTGCCAGCAGCCACATCGGTGCGAACACTGAAGCTTTCTTT. Protein sequence: CASSHIGANTEAFF.

This clonotype was observed a few times. The chain carries TRBV9 and TRBJ2-2, with TRBD1 matching over 9 bases. V lost 2 bases, J lost 7 bases, and 6 bases stayed unmatched. The CDR3 is 15 amino acids. CDR1 is SGDLS and CDR2 is YYNGEE in the germline V gene. For the CDR3, the DNA is TGTGCCAGCAGCGTTGGGACAGGGTATGGCGGGGAGCTGTTTTTT. It specifies CASSVGTGYGGELFF.

The chain uses TRBV21-1 and TRBJ2-3; the DNA was not used to check the table's D call, TRBD1. TRBV21-1 is a pseudogene segment. The CDR3 runs to 15 residues. The CDR3 nucleotides read TGTGCCAGCAAGGGGCCGGGGTCTAGCACAGATACGCAGTATTTT. It codes for CASKGPGSSTDTQYF.

This clonotype was observed a few times. This sequence joins TRBV6-1 and TRBJ1-2, with unresolved D. Germline lookup yields CDR1 MNHNS and CDR2 SASEGT. The V gene lost 6 bases and the J gene lost 5 bases, with 19 bases spanning the gap. The CDR3 runs to 15 residues. The CDR3 coding sequence is TGTGCCAGCAGAAAACCGAAAGGGAACTTTTATGGCTACACCTTC. Protein sequence: CASRKPKGNFYGYTF.

This clonotype has a handful of counts. The chain is built from TRBV7-2 and TRBJ2-3; D not resolved. The V end was cut by 5 bases, the J end by 2 bases, with 8 bases between. This CDR3 has 13 amino acids. Germline values: CDR1 SGHTA, CDR2 FQGNSA. DNA of the CDR3: TGTGCCAGCAGCACCCCAATCACAGATACGCAGTATTTT. It encodes CASSTPITDTQYF.

The V gene is TRBV9, the J gene TRBJ2-1; 11 bases line up with TRBD2. The CDR3 loop spans 14 amino acids. CDR1 SGDLS and CDR2 YYNGEE come from the germline V gene. V lost 2 bases, J lost 5 bases, and 0 bases stayed unmatched. The CDR3 DNA follows: TGTGCCAGCAGCGTGACTAGCGGGGACAATGAGCAGTTCTTC. This codes for CASSVTSGDNEQFF.

This clonotype appeared a few times. V and J are TRBV2 and TRBJ2-7; D gene ambiguous. The CDR3 length is 16 residues. Germline V lookup: CDR1 SNHLY, CDR2 FYNNEI. With 1 base removed from V and 0 bases from J, the gap between germline ends came to 13 bases. The CDR3 bases are TGTGCCAGCAGTGAAGTGGGAAGGCCAGCCTCCTACGAGCAGTACTTC. It is translated as CASSEVGRPASYEQYF.

The V gene is TRBV5-1, the J gene TRBJ2-4; possibly TRBD2 for D (7 bases). The CDR3 is made up of 13 amino acids. The germline gives CDR1 SGHRS, CDR2 YFSETQ. Trimming stripped 1 base from V and 16 bases from J, with 18 bases between. CDR3 bases: TGCGCCAGCAGCTTGATCCTCGGGGGGCAAGGATACTTC. It is translated as CASSLILGGQGYF. The variable domain in full, with the rest retrieved from reference TRBV5-1 and TRBJ2-4, is KAGVTQTPRYLIKTRGQQVTLSCSPISGHRSVSWYQQTPGQGLQFLFEYFSETQRNKGNFPGRFSGRQFSNSRSEMNVSTLELGDSALYLCASSLILGGQGYFGAGTRLSVL.